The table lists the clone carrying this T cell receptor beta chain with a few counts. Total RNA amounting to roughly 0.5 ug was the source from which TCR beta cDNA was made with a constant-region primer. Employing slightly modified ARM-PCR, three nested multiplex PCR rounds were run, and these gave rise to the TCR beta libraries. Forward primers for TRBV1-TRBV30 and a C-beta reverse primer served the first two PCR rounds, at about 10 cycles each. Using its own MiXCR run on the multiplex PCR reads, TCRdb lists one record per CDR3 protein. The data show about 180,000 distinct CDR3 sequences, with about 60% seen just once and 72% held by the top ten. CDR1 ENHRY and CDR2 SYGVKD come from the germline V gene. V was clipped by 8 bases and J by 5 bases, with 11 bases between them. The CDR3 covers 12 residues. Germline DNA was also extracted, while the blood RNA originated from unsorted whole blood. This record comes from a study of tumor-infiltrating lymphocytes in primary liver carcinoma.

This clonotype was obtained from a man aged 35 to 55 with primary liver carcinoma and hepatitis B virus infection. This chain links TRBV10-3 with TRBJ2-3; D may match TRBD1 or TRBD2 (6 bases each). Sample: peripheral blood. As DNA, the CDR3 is TGTGCCATCTCGGGGGCCGGAGATACGCAGTATTTT. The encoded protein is CAISGAGDTQYF.